The 26 T cell receptor beta chains listed next were all sequenced from one sample in a study of T cell responses to AZD1222 COVID-19 vaccine. Here immunoSEQ multiplex PCR was the method, and the copy in TCRdb shows in-frame clones only, minus some. The table has 30,000 to 35,000 clones, around 89% seen once; the top ten hold approximately 14%. This specimen was peripheral blood, taken 28 days after the second AZD1222 dose. These receptors all come from an adult who received the AZD1222 COVID-19 vaccine.

The chain is built from TRBV24-1 and TRBJ2-7; the match to TRBD1 covers 10 bases. Unmatched junction bases numbered 2, after V lost 0 bases and J lost 1 base. Per germline, CDR1 KGHDR and CDR2 SFDVKD. There are 16 residues in the CDR3. The CDR3 loop reads CATSDLGTGASYEQYF. The CDR3 nucleotides read TGTGCCACCAGTGATTTGGGGACAGGGGCTTCCTACGAGCAGTACTTC.

The chain has TRBV18 and TRBJ1-1; no definite D call. Germline loops: CDR1 KGHSH, CDR2 LQKENI. The CDR3 sequence is 13 residues long. Trimming left V 2 bases short and J 4 bases short, with 8 bases between. DNA for the CDR3: TGTGCCAGCTCACCAACAGAGGGCACTGAAGCTTTCTTT. Translating gives CASSPTEGTEAFF.

The rearrangement joins TRBV13 to TRBJ2-5; 14 bases match TRBD2. J was trimmed by 7 bases and V by 5 bases; bases with no gene match: 18. The CDR3 is made up of 19 amino acids. Germline-derived CDR1 and CDR2 are PRHDT and FYEKMQ (reference sequence). Here the CDR3 reads CASSRGLAGVPGIEGTQYF. The CDR3 DNA follows: TGTGCCAGCAGCAGGGGACTAGCGGGGGTTCCGGGGATTGAGGGGACCCAGTACTTC.

This chain connects TRBV10-3 to TRBJ1-6; D call uncertain. The ends were cut back, 0 bases at V and 10 bases at J, with 10 bases in the middle. Germline CDR1 reads ENHRY; CDR2 reads SYGVKD. The length of the CDR3 is 14 residues. The CDR3 DNA is TGTGCCATCAGTGAGTCGGGTAGGGAGTCACCCCTCCACTTT. Its translation: CAISESGRESPLHF.

The V gene is TRBV6-2 or TRBV6-3, the J gene TRBJ1-1, with D maybe TRBD1 (6 bases). Germline values: CDR1 MNHEY, CDR2 SVGEGT. The germline V and J ends were trimmed by 3 bases and 5 bases, with 10 bases remaining between them. The CDR3 loop spans 13 amino acids. CDR3 in amino acids: CASSYWGATEAFF. As DNA, the CDR3 is TGTGCCAGCAGTTATTGGGGGGCGACTGAAGCTTTCTTT.

In DNA form, the CDR3 reads TGCGCCAGCAGTGACGAGATGTACAATGAGCAGTTCTTC. Protein product: CASSDEMYNEQFF. The V and J genes are TRBV10-2 and TRBJ2-1; D ambiguous. Germline CDR1 WSHSY, CDR2 SAAADI. Trimming removed 3 bases from V and 4 bases from J, with 7 bases in between. CDR3 size: 13 residues.

V is TRBV5-8 and J is TRBJ1-2; D is unclear. The CDR3 spans 14 residues. The germline V gene has CDR1 SGHTS and CDR2 YDEGEE. V gave up 7 bases and J gave up 0 bases, with 13 bases separating them. CDR3 sequence reads: CASRFYGANYGYTF. In nucleotides, the CDR3 is TGTGCCAGCCGGTTTTATGGGGCTAACTATGGCTACACCTTC.

This clone was counted between two and nine times. The V gene is TRBV4-3, the J gene TRBJ1-2; D is ambiguous. V lost 3 bases to trimming and J lost 8 bases, with 13 bases between them. CDR3 length equals 13 residues. Germline V gives CDR1 LGHNA, CDR2 YSLEER. CDR3 sequence (DNA): TGCGCCAGCAGCCACGAGATCACTAGGGGCTACACCTTC. Protein product: CASSHEITRGYTF.

The chain has TRBV7-2 and TRBJ1-1, with no clear D. Germline V CDR1 and CDR2: SGHTA, FQGNSA. V shed 4 bases and J shed 7 bases, with 10 bases lying between them. The CDR3 covers 12 residues. The CDR3 is CASSSNLGEAFF. CDR3 nucleotides: TGTGCCAGCAGCTCAAATTTGGGTGAAGCTTTCTTT.

The chain combines TRBV7-9 with TRBJ1-1; no clear D. The V gene lost 4 bases and the J gene lost 3 bases, with 12 bases spanning the gap. CDR1 and CDR2 from the germline V gene are SEHNR and FQNEAQ (reference sequence). The CDR3 has 14 amino acids. DNA for the CDR3: TGTGCCAGCAGCTCCCTTGGGCTGTACACTGAAGCTTTCTTT. Translation gives CASSSLGLYTEAFF.

The genes are TRBV12-3 or TRBV12-4 and TRBJ1-4, with D hard to call. The CDR3 sequence is 12 residues long. V lost 1 base, J lost 7 bases, and 4 bases lay in between. CDR3 nucleotides: TGTGCCAGCAGTTTAGACGGTGAAAAACTGTTTTTT. Protein: CASSLDGEKLFF.

DNA of the CDR3: TGTGCCAGTAGTAGAAACCGCAACTCTGGAAACACCATATATTTT. This codes for CASSRNRNSGNTIYF. This rearrangement joins TRBV19 to TRBJ1-3; D is ambiguous. Germline-derived CDR1 and CDR2 are LNHDA and SQIVND (reference sequence). The CDR3 consists of 15 residues. Deletions cut 4 bases from V and 0 bases from J, with 10 bases between.

This chain connects TRBV7-9 to TRBJ2-5, with D unclear. The germline V gene encodes CDR1 SEHNR and CDR2 FQNEAQ (reference sequence). CDR3 length: 12 residues. With 5 bases removed from V and 8 bases from J, the gap between germline ends came to 12 bases. The CDR3 here is CASSPTLSTQYF. The CDR3 DNA follows: TGTGCCAGCAGCCCCACCCTCTCCACCCAGTACTTC.

The V call is TRBV6-2 or TRBV6-3, the J call TRBJ2-7; D is perhaps TRBD2 (6 bases). From germline, CDR1 is MNHEY and CDR2 SVGEGT. This CDR3 comprises 15 residues. Between the trimmed V and J ends, which lost 5 bases and 1 base, there was a span of 15 bases. The CDR3 spells CASSGPGTQSYEQYF. In DNA, the CDR3 is TGTGCCAGCAGTGGACCCGGGACTCAATCCTACGAGCAGTACTTC.

The V call is TRBV19, the J call TRBJ2-2; 7 bases are a match to TRBD1. The V segment lost 2 bases and the J segment 6 bases; nucleotides outside the gene matches: 3. The CDR3 loop spans 14 amino acids. CDR1 and CDR2 from the germline V gene are LNHDA and SQIVND (reference sequence). CDR3 in amino acids: CASSIRGRSGELFF. The CDR3 coding sequence is TGTGCCAGTAGTATAAGGGGGCGGTCCGGGGAGCTGTTTTTT.

The rearrangement links TRBV7-9 to TRBJ1-1; D not resolved. Trimming took off 1 base at V and 0 bases at J, with 6 bases between the two ends. Germline V gene lookup returns CDR1 SEHNR and CDR2 FQNEAQ (reference sequence). This CDR3 has 14 residues. The DNA for the CDR3 is TGTGCCAGCAGCTTAGGACAAGTGAACACTGAAGCTTTCTTT. Protein sequence: CASSLGQVNTEAFF.

This clone came up a few times. This chain links TRBV7-9 with TRBJ1-4; 9 nucleotides align to TRBD1. The CDR3 covers 15 residues. Germline V gives CDR1 SEHNR, CDR2 FQNEAQ (reference sequence). After removal of 0 bases from V and 6 bases from J, the junction contained 2 bases not matched to a gene. CDR3 in amino acids: CASSLADRGDEKLFF. The CDR3 DNA is TGTGCCAGCAGCTTAGCGGACAGGGGTGATGAAAAACTGTTTTTT.

This chain connects TRBV18 to TRBJ1-1; 7 bases agree with TRBD1. Trimming at V came to 1 base and at J to 7 bases, leaving 9 bases not matched to a gene. CDR1 and CDR2 (germline): KGHSH, LQKENI. This CDR3 region has 15 residues. This CDR3 reads CASSPQDRPGGEAFF. DNA of the CDR3: TGTGCCAGCTCACCACAGGACAGGCCGGGGGGTGAAGCTTTCTTT. Supplemented by reference TRBV18 and TRBJ1-1, the full variable domain reads NAGVMQNPRHLVRRRGQEARLRCSPMKGHSHVYWYRQLPEEGLKFMVYLQKENIIDESGMPKERFSAEFPKEGPSILRIQQVVRGDSAAYFCASSPQDRPGGEAFFGQGTRLTVV.

The V call is TRBV28, the J call TRBJ1-4; D ambiguous. Germline loops: CDR1 MDHEN, CDR2 SYDVKM. Trimming cost V 2 bases and J 14 bases, with 12 bases left between them. The CDR3 totals 12 residues. CDR3: CASSLPSSGLFF. CDR3 bases: TGTGCCAGCAGTTTACCCAGTTCAGGTCTGTTTTTT.

This chain connects TRBV9 to TRBJ2-1; 7 nucleotides agree with TRBD2. This CDR3 has 17 residues. CDR1 is SGDLS, CDR2 YYNGEE, per germline. The junction had 18 bases not matched to a gene; V was cut back by 4 bases and J by 8 bases. CDR3 in amino acids: CASSSPDIGRGRDEQFF. The CDR3 coding sequence is TGTGCCAGCAGCTCTCCCGACATTGGGCGGGGGAGGGATGAGCAGTTCTTC.

The V call is TRBV19, the J call TRBJ1-1, with D possibly matching TRBD1 (6 bases). The germline V gene has CDR1 LNHDA and CDR2 SQIVND (reference sequence). The CDR3 runs to 14 residues. Trimming stripped 1 base from V and 1 base from J, with 7 bases between. As DNA, the CDR3 is TGTGCCAGTAGTATAGGGACAGCGAACACTGAAGCTTTCTTT. Protein: CASSIGTANTEAFF.

This chain connects TRBV9 to TRBJ2-1, with 9 bases identical to TRBD2. V lost 2 bases to trimming and J lost 13 bases; unmatched junction nucleotides: 10. Germline-derived CDR1 and CDR2 are SGDLS and YYNGEE. This CDR3 contains 14 residues. The CDR3 nucleotides are TGTGCCAGCAGCGTGGGGCCTAGCGGGGACGAACAGTTCTTC. It encodes CASSVGPSGDEQFF.

The chain employs TRBV25-1 and TRBJ1-2, with D possibly being TRBD1 (6 bases). Germline V gene sequence: CDR1 MGHDK, CDR2 SYGVNS. The V and J ends lost 7 bases and 0 bases respectively, with 15 bases between them. CDR3 size: 15 residues. The CDR3, as DNA: TGTGCCAGCATGGGACACCCATGGCCTAACTATGGCTACACCTTC. Amino acid sequence: CASMGHPWPNYGYTF.

The chain employs TRBV6-2 or TRBV6-3 and TRBJ1-1; no clear D. The germline gives CDR1 MNHEY, CDR2 SVGEGT. V was pared by 6 bases and J by 10 bases, with 18 bases between. The CDR3 consists of 13 residues. The CDR3 reads CASSPGSPALAFF. CDR3 sequence (DNA): TGTGCCAGCAGCCCCGGGTCGCCCGCCTTAGCTTTCTTT.

V gene TRBV6-5 combines with J gene TRBJ2-5; D gene unclear. Germline V CDR1 and CDR2: MNHEY, SVGAGI. CDR3 length equals 14 residues. The V end lost 5 bases, the J end lost 0 bases, and 10 bases lay between the germline ends. CDR3 protein: CASSRDSNQETQYF. In DNA form, the CDR3 reads TGTGCCAGCAGTCGCGACTCCAACCAAGAGACCCAGTACTTC.

The rearrangement uses TRBV30 and TRBJ1-5, with D hard to call. V was cut by 5 bases and J by 4 bases, with 9 bases left in between. Germline values: CDR1 GTSNPN, CDR2 SVGIG (reference sequence). CDR3 length: 12 amino acids. The CDR3 DNA sequence: TGTGCCTGGGGACGGCTTAATCAGCCCCAGCATTTT. Residues: CAWGRLNQPQHF.